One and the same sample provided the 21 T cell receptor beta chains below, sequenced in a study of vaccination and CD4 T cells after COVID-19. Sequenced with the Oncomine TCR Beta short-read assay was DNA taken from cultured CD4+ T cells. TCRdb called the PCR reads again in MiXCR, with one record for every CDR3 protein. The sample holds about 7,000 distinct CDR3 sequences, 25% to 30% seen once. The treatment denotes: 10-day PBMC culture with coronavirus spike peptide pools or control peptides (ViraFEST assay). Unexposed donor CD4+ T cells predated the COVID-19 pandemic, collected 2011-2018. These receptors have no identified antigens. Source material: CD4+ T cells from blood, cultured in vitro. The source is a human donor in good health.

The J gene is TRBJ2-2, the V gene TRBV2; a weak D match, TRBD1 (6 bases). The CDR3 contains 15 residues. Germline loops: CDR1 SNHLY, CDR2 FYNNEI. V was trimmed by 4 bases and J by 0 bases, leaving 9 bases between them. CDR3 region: CASSAGTTNTGELFF. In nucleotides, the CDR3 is TGTGCCAGCAGTGCCGGGACAACGAACACCGGGGAGCTGTTTTTT.

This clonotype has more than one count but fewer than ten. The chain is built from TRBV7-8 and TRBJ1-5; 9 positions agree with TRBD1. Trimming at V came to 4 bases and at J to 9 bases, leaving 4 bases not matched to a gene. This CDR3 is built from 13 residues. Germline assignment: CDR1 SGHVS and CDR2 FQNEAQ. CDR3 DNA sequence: TGTGCCAGCAGCTGGACAGGGGCCGCGCCCCAGCATTTT. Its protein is CASSWTGAAPQHF.

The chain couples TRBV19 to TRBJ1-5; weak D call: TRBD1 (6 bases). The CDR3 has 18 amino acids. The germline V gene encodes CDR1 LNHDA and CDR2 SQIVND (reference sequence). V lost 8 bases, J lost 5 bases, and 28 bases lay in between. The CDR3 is CASSTGIRRRTIHQPQHF. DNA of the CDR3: TGTGCCAGTTCTACAGGGATACGCCGAAGGACCATCCATCAGCCCCAGCATTTT.

Here the CDR3 reads CSASRPGGREQYF. The DNA for the CDR3 is TGCAGTGCTAGTCGCCCCGGCGGAAGGGAGCAGTACTTC. This sequence joins TRBV20-1 and TRBJ2-7; D remains ambiguous. With 3 bases removed from V and 7 bases from J, the gap between germline ends came to 16 bases. This CDR3 is 13 amino acids long. CDR1 and CDR2 (germline): DFQATT, SNEGSKA (reference sequence).

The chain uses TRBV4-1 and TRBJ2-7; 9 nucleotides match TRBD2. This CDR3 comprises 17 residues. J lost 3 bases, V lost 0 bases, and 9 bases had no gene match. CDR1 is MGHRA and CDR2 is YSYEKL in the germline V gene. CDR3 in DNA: TGCGCCAGCAGCCAAGATTCGCGTTCGCGGGGGGGCTACGAGCAGTACTTC. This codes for CASSQDSRSRGGYEQYF.

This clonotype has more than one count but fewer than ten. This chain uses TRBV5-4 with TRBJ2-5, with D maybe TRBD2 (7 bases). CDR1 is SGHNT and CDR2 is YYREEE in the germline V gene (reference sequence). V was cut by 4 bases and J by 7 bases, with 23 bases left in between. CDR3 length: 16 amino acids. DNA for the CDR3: TGTGCCAGCAGCCCGGCCACTGAGGGCGGGGGCGGGACCCAGTACTTC. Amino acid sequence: CASSPATEGGGGTQYF.

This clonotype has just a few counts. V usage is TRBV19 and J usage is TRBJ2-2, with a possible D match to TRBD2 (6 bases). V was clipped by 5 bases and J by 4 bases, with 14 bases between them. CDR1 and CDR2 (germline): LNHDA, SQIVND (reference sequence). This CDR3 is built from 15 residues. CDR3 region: CASSESERVTGELFF. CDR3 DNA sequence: TGTGCCAGTAGTGAGTCGGAGCGGGTCACCGGGGAGCTGTTTTTT.

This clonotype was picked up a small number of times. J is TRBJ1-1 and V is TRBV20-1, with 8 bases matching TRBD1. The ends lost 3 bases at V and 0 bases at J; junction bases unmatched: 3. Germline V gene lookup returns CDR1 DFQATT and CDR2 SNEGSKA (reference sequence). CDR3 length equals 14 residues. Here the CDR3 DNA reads TGCAGTGCTAGCGGGACAGGCATGAACACTGAAGCTTTCTTT. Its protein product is CSASGTGMNTEAFF.

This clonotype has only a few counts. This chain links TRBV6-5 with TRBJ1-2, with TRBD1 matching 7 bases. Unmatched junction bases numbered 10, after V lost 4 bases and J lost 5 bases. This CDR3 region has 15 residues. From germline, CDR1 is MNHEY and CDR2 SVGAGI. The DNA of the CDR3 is TGTGCCAGCAGTTTTAGACAGGGAAGGGGATATGGCTACACCTTC. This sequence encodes CASSFRQGRGYGYTF.

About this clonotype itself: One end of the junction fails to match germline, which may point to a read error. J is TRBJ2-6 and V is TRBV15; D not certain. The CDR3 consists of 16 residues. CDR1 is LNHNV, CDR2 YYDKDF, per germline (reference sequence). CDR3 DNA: TGTGCCACCGGCAGAGTAGGACCCCGCGGGGCCAACGTCCTGACTTTC. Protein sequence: CATGRVGPRGANVLTF.

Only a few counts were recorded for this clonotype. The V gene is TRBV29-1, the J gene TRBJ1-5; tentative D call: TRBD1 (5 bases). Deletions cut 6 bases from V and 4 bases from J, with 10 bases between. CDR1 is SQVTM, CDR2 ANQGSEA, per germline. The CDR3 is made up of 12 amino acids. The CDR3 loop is CSVRAGNQPQHF. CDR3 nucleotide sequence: TGCAGCGTCAGGGCGGGGAATCAGCCCCAGCATTTT.

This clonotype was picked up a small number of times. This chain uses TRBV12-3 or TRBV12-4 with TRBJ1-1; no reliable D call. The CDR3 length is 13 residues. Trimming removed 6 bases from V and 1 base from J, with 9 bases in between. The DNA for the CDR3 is TGTGCCAGCAGCCTTCACTCGAACACTGAAGCTTTCTTT. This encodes CASSLHSNTEAFF.

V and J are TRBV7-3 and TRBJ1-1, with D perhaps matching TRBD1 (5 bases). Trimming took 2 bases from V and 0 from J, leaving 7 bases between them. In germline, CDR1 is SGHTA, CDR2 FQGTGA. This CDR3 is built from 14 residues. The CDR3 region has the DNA TGTGCCAGCAGCTTAGAGGGGATGAACACTGAAGCTTTCTTT. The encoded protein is CASSLEGMNTEAFF.

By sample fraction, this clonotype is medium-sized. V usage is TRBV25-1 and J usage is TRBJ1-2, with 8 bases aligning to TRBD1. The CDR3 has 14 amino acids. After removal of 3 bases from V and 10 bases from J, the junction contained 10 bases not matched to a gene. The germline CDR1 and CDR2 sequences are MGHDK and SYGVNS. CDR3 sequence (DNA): TGTGCCAGCAGTGAGGAGGGACAGGTCAACCTCTACACCTTC. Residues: CASSEEGQVNLYTF.

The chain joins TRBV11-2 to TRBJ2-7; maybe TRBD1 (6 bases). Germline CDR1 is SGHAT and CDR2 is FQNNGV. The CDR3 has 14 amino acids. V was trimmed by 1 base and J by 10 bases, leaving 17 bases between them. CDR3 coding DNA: TGTGCCAGCAGCTTAGTCTTGGCAGGGGTGGTCCAGTACTTC. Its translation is CASSLVLAGVVQYF. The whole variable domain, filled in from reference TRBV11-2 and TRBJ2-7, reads EAGVAQSPRYKIIEKRQSVAFWCNPISGHATLYWYQQILGQGPKLLIQFQNNGVVDDSQLPKDRFSAERLKGVDSTLKIQPAKLEDSAVYLCASSLVLAGVVQYFGPGTRLTVT.

This CDR3 reads CATSALAGQTTGELFF. CDR3 DNA sequence: TGTGCCACCAGTGCTCTAGCGGGGCAAACCACCGGGGAGCTGTTTTTT. The V call is TRBV24-1, the J call TRBJ2-2, with TRBD2 matching 9 bases. The germline CDR1 and CDR2 sequences are KGHDR and SFDVKD. Trimming removed 5 bases from V and 4 bases from J; junction bases left unmatched: 7. The CDR3 is 16 residues long.

The CDR3 sequence is CASSLLGVRGYEQYF. The CDR3 bases are TGTGCCAGCAGTTTATTAGGTGTCAGGGGATACGAGCAGTACTTC. This rearrangement joins TRBV27 to TRBJ2-7; a possible D gene is TRBD1 (6 bases). Per the germline V gene, CDR1 is MNHEY and CDR2 is SMNVEV (reference sequence). This CDR3 comprises 15 residues. The V gene lost 1 base and the J gene lost 4 bases, with 14 bases spanning the gap.

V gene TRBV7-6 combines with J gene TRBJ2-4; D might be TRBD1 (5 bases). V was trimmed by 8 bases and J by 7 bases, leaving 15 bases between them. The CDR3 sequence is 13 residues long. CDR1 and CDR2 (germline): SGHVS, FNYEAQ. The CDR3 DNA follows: TGTGCCAGCTCAAGGGGCGCAGGGAACATTCAGTACTTC. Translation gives CASSRGAGNIQYF.

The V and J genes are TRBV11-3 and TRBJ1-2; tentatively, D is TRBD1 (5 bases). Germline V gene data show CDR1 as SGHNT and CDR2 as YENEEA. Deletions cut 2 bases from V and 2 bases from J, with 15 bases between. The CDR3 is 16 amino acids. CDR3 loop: CASSLLGVSENYGYTF. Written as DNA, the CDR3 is TGTGCCAGCAGCTTACTAGGGGTGTCCGAAAACTATGGCTACACCTTC.

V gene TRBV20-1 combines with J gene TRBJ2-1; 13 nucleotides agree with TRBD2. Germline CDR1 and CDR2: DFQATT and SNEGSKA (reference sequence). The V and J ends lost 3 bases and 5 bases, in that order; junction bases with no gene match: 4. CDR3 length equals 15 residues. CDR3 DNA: TGCAGTGCTAGGAAACTAGCGGGGGGGAACAATGAGCAGTTCTTC. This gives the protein CSARKLAGGNNEQFF.

CDR3 DNA sequence: TGTGCCAGCAGTTTAGCGCTGAGGGGAGGGAATTCACCCCTCCACTTT. Translated: CASSLALRGGNSPLHF. The chain uses TRBV12-3 or TRBV12-4 and TRBJ1-6; perhaps TRBD1 as D (5 bases). The CDR3 runs to 16 residues. V gave up 0 bases and J gave up 7 bases, with 13 bases separating them.